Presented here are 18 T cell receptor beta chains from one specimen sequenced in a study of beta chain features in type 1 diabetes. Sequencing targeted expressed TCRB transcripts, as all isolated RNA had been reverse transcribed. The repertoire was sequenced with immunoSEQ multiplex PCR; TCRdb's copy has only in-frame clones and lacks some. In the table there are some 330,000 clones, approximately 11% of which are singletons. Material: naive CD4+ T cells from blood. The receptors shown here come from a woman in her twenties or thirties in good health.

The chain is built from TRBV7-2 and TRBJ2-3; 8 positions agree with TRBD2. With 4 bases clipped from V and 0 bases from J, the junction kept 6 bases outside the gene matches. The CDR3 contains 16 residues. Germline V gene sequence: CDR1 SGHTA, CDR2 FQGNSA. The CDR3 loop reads CASSSRLALSTDTQYF. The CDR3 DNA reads TGTGCCAGCAGCTCCCGACTAGCGCTAAGCACAGATACGCAGTATTTT.

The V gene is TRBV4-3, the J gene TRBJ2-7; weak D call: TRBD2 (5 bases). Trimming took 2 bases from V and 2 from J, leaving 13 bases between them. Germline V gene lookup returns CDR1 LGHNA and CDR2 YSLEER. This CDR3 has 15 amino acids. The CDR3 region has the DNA TGCGCCAGCAGCCAACTGGACTCGAGGGCCTACGAGCAGTACTTC. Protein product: CASSQLDSRAYEQYF.

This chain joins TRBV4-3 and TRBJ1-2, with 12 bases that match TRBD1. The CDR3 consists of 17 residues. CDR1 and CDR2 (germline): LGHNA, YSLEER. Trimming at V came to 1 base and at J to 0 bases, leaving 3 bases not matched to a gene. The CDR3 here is CASSQVGDRGPNYGYTF. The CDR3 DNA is TGCGCCAGCAGCCAAGTGGGGGACAGGGGGCCTAACTATGGCTACACCTTC.

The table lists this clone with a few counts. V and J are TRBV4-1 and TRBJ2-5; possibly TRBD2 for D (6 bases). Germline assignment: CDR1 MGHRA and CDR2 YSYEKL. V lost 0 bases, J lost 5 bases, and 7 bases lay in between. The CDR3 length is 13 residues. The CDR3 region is CASSQDLAETQYF. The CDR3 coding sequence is TGCGCCAGCAGCCAAGATCTAGCGGAGACCCAGTACTTC.

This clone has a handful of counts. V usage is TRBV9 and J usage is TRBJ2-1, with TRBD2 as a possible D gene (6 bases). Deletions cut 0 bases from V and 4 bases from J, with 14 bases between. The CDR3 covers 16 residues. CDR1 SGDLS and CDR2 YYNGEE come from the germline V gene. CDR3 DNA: TGTGCCAGCAGCGTAGGCGGGGCGGGATTATACAATGAGCAGTTCTTC. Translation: CASSVGGAGLYNEQFF.

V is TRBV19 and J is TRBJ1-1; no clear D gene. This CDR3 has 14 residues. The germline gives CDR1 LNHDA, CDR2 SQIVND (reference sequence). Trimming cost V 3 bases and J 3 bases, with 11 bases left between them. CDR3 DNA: TGTGCCAGTAGTATCATGTTCGCGGACACTGAAGCTTTCTTT. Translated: CASSIMFADTEAFF.

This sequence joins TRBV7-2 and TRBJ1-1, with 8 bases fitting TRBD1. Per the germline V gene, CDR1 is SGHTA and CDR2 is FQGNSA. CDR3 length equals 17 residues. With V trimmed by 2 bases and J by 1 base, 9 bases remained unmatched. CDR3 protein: CASSLRPLGQGNTEAFF. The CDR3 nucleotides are TGTGCCAGCAGCTTAAGGCCTCTTGGACAGGGGAACACTGAAGCTTTCTTT.

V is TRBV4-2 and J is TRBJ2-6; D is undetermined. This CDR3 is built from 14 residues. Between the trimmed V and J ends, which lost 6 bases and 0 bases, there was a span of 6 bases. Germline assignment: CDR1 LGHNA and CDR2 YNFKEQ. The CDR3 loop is CASRELSGANVLTF. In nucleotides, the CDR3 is TGTGCCAGCAGAGAGCTCTCTGGGGCCAACGTCCTGACTTTC.

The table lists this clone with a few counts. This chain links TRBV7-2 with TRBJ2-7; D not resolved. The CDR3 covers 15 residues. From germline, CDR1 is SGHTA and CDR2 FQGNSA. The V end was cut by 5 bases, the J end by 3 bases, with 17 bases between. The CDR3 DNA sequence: TGTGCCAGCAGCCGTATGGGCAGAGACAACTACGAGCAGTACTTC. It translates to CASSRMGRDNYEQYF.

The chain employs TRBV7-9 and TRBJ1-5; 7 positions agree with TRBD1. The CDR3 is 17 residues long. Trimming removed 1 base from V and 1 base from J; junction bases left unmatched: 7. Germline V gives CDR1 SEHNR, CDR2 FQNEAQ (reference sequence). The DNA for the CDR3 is TGTGCCAGCAGCTTAGAAGGTCAGGGGGTAAGCAATCAGCCCCAGCATTTT. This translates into CASSLEGQGVSNQPQHF.

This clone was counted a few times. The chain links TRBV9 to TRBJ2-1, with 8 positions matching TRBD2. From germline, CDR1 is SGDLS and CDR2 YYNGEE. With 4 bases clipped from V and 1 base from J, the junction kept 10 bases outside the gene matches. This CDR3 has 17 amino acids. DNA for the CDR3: TGTGCCAGCAGCCCCGGGACTAGTTTGGAATCCTACAATGAGCAGTTCTTC. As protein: CASSPGTSLESYNEQFF. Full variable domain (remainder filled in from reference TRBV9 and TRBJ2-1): DSGVTQTPKHLITATGQRVTLRCSPRSGDLSVYWYQQSLDQGLQFLIQYYNGEERAKGNILERFSAQQFPDLHSELNLSSLELGDSALYFCASSPGTSLESYNEQFFGPGTRLTVL.

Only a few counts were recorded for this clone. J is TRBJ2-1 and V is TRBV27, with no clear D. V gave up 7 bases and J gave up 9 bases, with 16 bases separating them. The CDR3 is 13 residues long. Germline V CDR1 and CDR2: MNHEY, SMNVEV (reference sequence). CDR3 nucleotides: TGTGCCAGCAAGCCGGCGGTAGTTGGTGAGCAGTTCTTC. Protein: CASKPAVVGEQFF.

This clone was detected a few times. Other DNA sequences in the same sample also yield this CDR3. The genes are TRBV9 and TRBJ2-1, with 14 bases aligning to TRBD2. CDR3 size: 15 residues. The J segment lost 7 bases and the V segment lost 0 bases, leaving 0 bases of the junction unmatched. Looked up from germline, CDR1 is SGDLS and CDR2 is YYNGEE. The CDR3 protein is CASSVGLAGGNEQFF. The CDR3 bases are TGTGCCAGCAGCGTAGGACTAGCGGGAGGGAATGAGCAGTTCTTC.

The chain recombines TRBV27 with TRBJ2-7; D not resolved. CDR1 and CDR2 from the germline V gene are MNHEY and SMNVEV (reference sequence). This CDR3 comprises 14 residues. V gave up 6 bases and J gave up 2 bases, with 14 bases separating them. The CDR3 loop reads CASSARVDPYEQYF. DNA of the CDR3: TGTGCCAGCAGCGCCCGAGTTGATCCCTACGAGCAGTACTTC.

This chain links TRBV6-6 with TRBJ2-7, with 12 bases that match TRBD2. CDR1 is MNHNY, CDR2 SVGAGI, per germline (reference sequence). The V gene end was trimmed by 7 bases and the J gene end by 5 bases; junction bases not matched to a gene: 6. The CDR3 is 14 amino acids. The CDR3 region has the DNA TGTGCCAGCACCCGACTAGCGGGAGTCAACGAGCAGTACTTC. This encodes CASTRLAGVNEQYF.

CDR3 sequence (DNA): TGTGCCAGTAGTGCGTCGAGGACAGGTATTCAGGAAAAACTGTTTTTT. Translating gives CASSASRTGIQEKLFF. The chain recombines TRBV19 with TRBJ1-4; 7 nucleotides line up with TRBD1. The CDR3 length is 16 residues. The germline V gene has CDR1 LNHDA and CDR2 SQIVND (reference sequence). V lost 5 bases to trimming and J lost 8 bases; unmatched junction nucleotides: 14.

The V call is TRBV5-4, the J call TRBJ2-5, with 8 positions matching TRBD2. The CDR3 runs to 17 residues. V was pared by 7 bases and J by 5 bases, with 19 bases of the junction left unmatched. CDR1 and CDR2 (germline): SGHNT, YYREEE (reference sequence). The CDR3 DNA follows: TGTGCCAGCTCTCTAGCCTTTAGCGGGGCCTTCGGGGAGACCCAGTACTTC. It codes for CASSLAFSGAFGETQYF.

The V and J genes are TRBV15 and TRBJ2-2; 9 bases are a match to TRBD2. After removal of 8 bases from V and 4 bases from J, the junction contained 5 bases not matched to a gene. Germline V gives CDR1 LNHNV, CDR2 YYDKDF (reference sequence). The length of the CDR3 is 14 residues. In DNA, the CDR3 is TGTGCCACCGGCGGGAGGGCCAGCACCGGGGAGCTGTTTTTT. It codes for CATGGRASTGELFF.